These 5 T cell receptor beta chains were all obtained from the same sample, sequenced in a study of T cells in Graves' hyperthyroidism and ophthalmopathy. TCR beta CDR3 region amplification was performed from RNA transcripts. When the TCR CDR3 underwent first-round RT-PCR, the HTBI primer set was used. From the multiplex PCR reads, TCRdb called clonotypes with MiXCR, one entry per CDR3 protein. The table records about 360,000 distinct CDR3 sequences, over 10% of them present only once. Sequenced material: blood. These receptors were collected from a woman in her late teens or twenties with Graves' hyperthyroidism.

There are many counts of this clonotype. This chain joins TRBV19 and TRBJ2-7, with 7 bases lining up with TRBD1. CDR1 and CDR2 (germline): LNHDA, SQIVND (reference sequence). CDR3 length: 15 residues. V lost 6 bases, J lost 3 bases, and 11 bases stayed unmatched. In nucleotides, the CDR3 is TGTGCCAGTAGCAAATCCACGACAGGGTTCTACGAGCAGTACTTC. It is translated as CASSKSTTGFYEQYF. The variable domain in full, completed from reference TRBV19 and TRBJ2-7, reads DGGITQSPKYLFRKEGQNVTLSCEQNLNHDAMYWYRQDPGQGLRLIYYSQIVNDFQKGDIAEGYSVSREKKESFPLTVTSAQKNPTAFYLCASSKSTTGFYEQYFGPGTRLTVT.

This clonotype was observed many times. V usage is TRBV19 and J usage is TRBJ2-2; TRBD2 aligns across 11 bases. Looked up from germline, CDR1 is LNHDA and CDR2 is SQIVND (reference sequence). The V gene end was trimmed by 7 bases and the J gene end by 1 base; junction bases not matched to a gene: 11. The CDR3 contains 18 residues. CDR3 in DNA: TGTGCCAGTAAAGATTCTAAAGGGACTAGCGGGAACACCGGGGAGCTGTTTTTT. Protein product: CASKDSKGTSGNTGELFF.

This clonotype was seen many times. This sequence joins TRBV11-2 and TRBJ2-5; no clear D. Per the germline V gene, CDR1 is SGHAT and CDR2 is FQNNGV. The CDR3 extends over 11 amino acids. The V end lost 5 bases, the J end lost 3 bases, and 4 bases lay between the germline ends. CDR3: CASSQEETQYF. CDR3 DNA sequence: TGTGCCAGCAGCCAAGAAGAGACCCAGTACTTC.

Concerning this clonotype: This may be a read error, as it is one base from a much larger clone. V is TRBV20-1 and J is TRBJ2-3; D ambiguous. Germline V gene sequence: CDR1 DFQATT, CDR2 SNEGSKA (reference sequence). CDR3 length equals 16 residues. The CDR3 sequence is CSARAWVRLTSDTQCF. The DNA of the CDR3 is TGCAGTGCTAGGGCGTGGGTCCGGCTCACCTCAGATACGCAGTGTTTT.

This clonotype came up many times. The chain carries TRBV2 and TRBJ1-5; 11 bases agree with TRBD1. V shed 2 bases and J 3 bases; nucleotides not matched to a gene: 6. Germline V CDR1 and CDR2: SNHLY, FYNNEI. There are 17 residues in the CDR3. In nucleotides, the CDR3 is TGTGCCAGCAGTGAAACCGGGACAGGGGGTTTCAATCAGCCCCAGCATTTT. It translates to CASSETGTGGFNQPQHF.